The clone carrying this T cell receptor beta chain has just a few counts. The antigen remains undetermined. The sample is drawn from a study of cytomegalovirus exposure and HLA in healthy donors. The study, taken as a whole, reports: The authors later found HLA-associated TCR beta chains more clonally expanded than equally common others.

Vbeta (60) and Jbeta (13) primers were used in the PCR. Generated by immunoSEQ multiplex PCR, the TCRdb table keeps only in-frame clones and is missing some. The sample gives roughly 120,000 clones, 75% to 85% of which show up once; less than 4.5% is in the top ten. The CDR3 runs to 15 residues. V shed 2 bases and J 5 bases; nucleotides not matched to a gene: 9. The germline V gene encodes CDR1 SGHRS and CDR2 YFSETQ. The sequence was obtained from a man aged 35-49 years in good health and CMV-seronegative. The specimen was PBMCs. This chain links TRBV5-1 with TRBJ1-2; 7 bases align to TRBD1. The CDR3 here is CASSLGGTAEYGYTF. The CDR3 DNA is TGCGCCAGCAGCTTAGGGGGGACAGCCGAGTATGGCTACACCTTC.